This T cell receptor beta chain was identified during a study of shared clonotypes between healthy human individuals. General study results and limits: Shared clonotypes across all four donors exceeded non-shared ones in generation probability.

Remarks on this clone: What it recognizes is unknown. This sample includes further DNA sequences coding for the same CDR3.

CDR3 length: 13 residues. Germline values: CDR1 MNHEY, CDR2 SMNVEV (reference sequence). V was pared by 3 bases and J by 5 bases, with 11 bases between. A deep-level run was used for the assay. Several immunoSEQ 96-well plates shared each subset's DNA, each plate a replicate. Data came from immunoSEQ multiplex PCR; TCRdb stores just in-frame clones and leaves some out. The table records about 2.1 million clones, under 95% of them present only once. Naive CD8 cells, CD45RO-negative and positively selected for CCR7, excluded terminally differentiated effector memory CD45RA+ cells. This TCR derives from a young man in good health. Some clones in this sample may be carry-over from other donors' samples. Sequencing was performed on naive CD8+ T cells from PBMCs. The chain joins TRBV27 to TRBJ2-7; perhaps D is TRBD1 or TRBD2 (5 bases each). The CDR3, as DNA: TGTGCCAGCAGTTTGAGGGGTGCCCACGAGCAGTACTTC. Amino acid sequence: CASSLRGAHEQYF.